These 21 T cell receptor beta chains share one sample of origin, sequenced in a study of beta chain features in type 1 diabetes. Sequenced material consisted of expressed TCRB transcripts (all of the isolated RNA was reverse transcribed). TCRdb's table, derived via immunoSEQ multiplex PCR, lists solely in-frame clones and lacks some. Of about 45,000 clones in the sample, roughly half are singletons; the top ten hold approximately 2.1%. The sequencing sample was made of Tregs from blood. These receptors were collected from a woman under 30 in good health.

This clone turned up a few times. The rearrangement joins TRBV28 to TRBJ1-2; D is uncertain. Deletions cut 3 bases from V and 7 bases from J, with 6 bases between. Germline CDR1 MDHEN, CDR2 SYDVKM. This CDR3 comprises 11 residues. In DNA form, the CDR3 reads TGTGCCAGCAGTTTTCTCTTTGGCTACACCTTC. Translating gives CASSFLFGYTF.

This chain uses TRBV10-3 with TRBJ2-1; possible D gene TRBD2, 6 bases. Trimming stripped 3 bases from V and 4 bases from J, with 13 bases between. This CDR3 is built from 15 residues. Germline assignment: CDR1 ENHRY and CDR2 SYGVKD. As DNA, the CDR3 is TGTGCCATCAGTGATATCAGGCGGGGTTACAATGAGCAGTTCTTC. It encodes CAISDIRRGYNEQFF.

The rearrangement links TRBV30 to TRBJ1-5; a possible D gene is TRBD1 (6 bases). Germline assignment: CDR1 GTSNPN and CDR2 SVGIG (reference sequence). Trimming cost V 5 bases and J 11 bases, with 19 bases left between them. The CDR3 length is 13 residues. The CDR3: CAWAAGGAGAQHF. The DNA for the CDR3 is TGTGCCTGGGCCGCGGGGGGCGCCGGGGCCCAGCATTTT.

The gene calls are TRBV4-2 and TRBJ2-3, with TRBD1 as a possible D gene (6 bases). The CDR3 has 16 amino acids. Trimming shortened V by 0 bases and J by 0 bases, and 10 bases separated the two germline ends. The germline CDR1 and CDR2 sequences are LGHNA and YNFKEQ. The chain's CDR3 is CASSQEGGTSTDTQYF. The CDR3 region has the DNA TGTGCCAGCAGCCAAGAAGGGGGAACAAGCACAGATACGCAGTATTTT.

This rearrangement joins TRBV27 to TRBJ1-6; tentatively, D is TRBD1 (5 bases). CDR3 length equals 17 residues. The germline gives CDR1 MNHEY, CDR2 SMNVEV (reference sequence). The V gene lost 6 bases and the J gene lost 7 bases, with 22 bases spanning the gap. CDR3 nucleotides: TGTGCCAGCAGGTGGGATGGACGGGGACTGGTAAATTCACCCCTCCACTTT. The encoded protein is CASRWDGRGLVNSPLHF.

The chain joins TRBV2 to TRBJ2-7, with D maybe TRBD1 (8 bases). The V and J ends lost 7 bases and 2 bases respectively, with 18 bases between them. The CDR3 length is 15 residues. Germline assignment: CDR1 SNHLY and CDR2 FYNNEI. CDR3 DNA: TGTGCCAGCAAGGATGGGACAGGACTAGCCTACGAGCAGTACTTC. This codes for CASKDGTGLAYEQYF.

V and J are TRBV2 and TRBJ1-2; TRBD1 matches at 7 bases. The CDR3 contains 14 residues. The trim removed 6 bases at V and 7 bases at J, leaving 11 bases unmatched. The germline gives CDR1 SNHLY, CDR2 FYNNEI. The CDR3, as DNA: TGTGCCAGCAGCGGAGACAGGGCCGCGAGTGGCTACACCTTC. Its translation: CASSGDRAASGYTF.

Here the CDR3 DNA reads TGTGCCAGCAGCTTAGATACTGGGGGACAGGGTGACGGCTACACCTTC. Protein: CASSLDTGGQGDGYTF. The V and J genes are TRBV7-2 and TRBJ1-2; 9 bases agree with TRBD1. V dropped 1 base and J dropped 8; count of bases not matched to a gene: 11. The CDR3 runs to 16 residues. The germline gives CDR1 SGHTA, CDR2 FQGNSA.

The J gene is TRBJ2-1, the V gene TRBV5-1; tentatively, D is TRBD2 (6 bases). The CDR3 runs 16 residues. Germline-derived CDR1 and CDR2 are SGHRS and YFSETQ. V lost 4 bases and J 8 bases, leaving 22 bases between the germline ends. The DNA of the CDR3 is TGCGCCAGCAGCCCCCTAATCGGGGAGGCGGTCCATGAGCAGTTCTTC. Its protein product is CASSPLIGEAVHEQFF.

This clone came up a few times. CDR3 protein: CATHPGVTAREQFF. CDR3 coding DNA: TGTGCCACTCATCCGGGAGTCACCGCCCGGGAGCAGTTCTTC. This chain joins TRBV11-2 and TRBJ2-1; D might be TRBD2 (6 bases). V was trimmed by 10 bases and J by 10 bases, leaving 23 bases between them. This CDR3 has 14 amino acids. In germline, CDR1 is SGHAT, CDR2 FQNNGV.

This chain connects TRBV6-6 to TRBJ2-1; the D gene is possibly TRBD2 (6 bases). This CDR3 is 14 amino acids long. Trimming cost V 6 bases and J 4 bases, with 13 bases left between them. CDR1 is MNHNY and CDR2 is SVGAGI in the germline V gene (reference sequence). The CDR3 DNA follows: TGTGCCAGCAGGTCCGGGACTCTGTACAATGAGCAGTTCTTC. This encodes CASRSGTLYNEQFF.

In its sample, this clone was seen once. This chain joins TRBV14 and TRBJ1-1, with 7 bases identical to TRBD1. Germline-derived CDR1 and CDR2 are SGHDN and FVKESK. J gave up 2 bases and V 4 bases, and 7 bases lay outside the gene matches. This CDR3 is 15 amino acids long. CDR3 sequence reads: CASSPLTGVNTEAFF. The DNA of the CDR3 is TGTGCCAGCAGCCCGCTCACAGGGGTTAACACTGAAGCTTTCTTT.

This chain connects TRBV6-1 to TRBJ2-4; 7 nucleotides agree with TRBD1. The V gene end was trimmed by 7 bases and the J gene end by 6 bases; junction bases not matched to a gene: 9. In germline, CDR1 is MNHNS, CDR2 SASEGT. This CDR3 region has 14 residues. The CDR3 DNA reads TGTGCCAGCATTCTTGGACAGGATCCAAACATTCAGTACTTC. This gives the protein CASILGQDPNIQYF.

CDR3 sequence (DNA): TGCAGTGGGGCAGCTCGGAATGAGCAGTTCTTC. Translated, it gives CSGAARNEQFF. The chain carries TRBV20-1 and TRBJ2-1; D is undetermined. Trimming removed 7 bases from V and 7 bases from J, with 11 bases in between. CDR1 and CDR2 from the germline V gene are DFQATT and SNEGSKA (reference sequence). This CDR3 region has 11 residues.

Comments on this clone: A read error may account for a junction end that differs from germline. The rearrangement links TRBV30 to TRBJ1-1; 8 bases agree with TRBD1. Germline V gene lookup returns CDR1 GTSNPN and CDR2 SVGIG (reference sequence). The CDR3 is 18 amino acids. The CDR3 here is CAWRARTGSRYSNAEAFF. CDR3 bases: TGTGCCTGGCGCGCCCGGACAGGGTCACGCTACTCGAACGCTGAAGCTTTCTTT.

This clone was detected once. This chain uses TRBV7-2 with TRBJ1-1, with 9 bases lining up with TRBD1. This CDR3 has 14 amino acids. J lost 10 bases, V lost 7 bases, and 13 bases had no gene match. Germline values: CDR1 SGHTA, CDR2 FQGNSA. CDR3: CASNSITGGEVAFF. The CDR3 DNA is TGTGCCAGCAACTCCATTACAGGGGGCGAGGTAGCTTTCTTT.

This clone came up a few times. The CDR3 DNA reads TGTGCCAGCAGTTACTCTGTTAGCGGGAGCTCCTACGAGCAGTACTTC. Residues: CASSYSVSGSSYEQYF. This chain links TRBV6-5 with TRBJ2-7, with TRBD2 identical over 9 bases. The CDR3 has 16 amino acids. V was clipped by 0 bases and J by 0 bases; unmatched bases: 3. Germline V gene data show CDR1 as MNHEY and CDR2 as SVGAGI.

V gene TRBV19 combines with J gene TRBJ2-1; TRBD1 is a possible D gene (5 bases). Per the germline V gene, CDR1 is LNHDA and CDR2 is SQIVND (reference sequence). This CDR3 spans 15 amino acids. V lost 0 bases to trimming and J lost 8 bases, with 14 bases between them. CDR3 in amino acids: CASSIDRVGGDEQFF. The CDR3 nucleotides are TGTGCCAGTAGTATAGACAGGGTAGGTGGAGATGAGCAGTTCTTC.

CDR3 protein: CASSLSVMVVSRAYEQYF. Here the CDR3 DNA reads TGTGCCAGCAGTTTATCCGTGATGGTGGTCAGCCGGGCCTACGAGCAGTACTTC. V gene TRBV28 combines with J gene TRBJ2-7; D is uncertain. The CDR3 totals 18 residues. With 1 base removed from V and 2 bases from J, the gap between germline ends came to 21 bases. Germline V gives CDR1 MDHEN, CDR2 SYDVKM.

This clone was counted only a few times. The chain employs TRBV7-2 and TRBJ2-7; 12 positions agree with TRBD2. V lost 5 bases and J lost 4; bases outside the gene matches: 6. Germline V gene lookup returns CDR1 SGHTA and CDR2 FQGNSA. The CDR3 consists of 15 residues. The CDR3 bases are TGTGCCAGCAGCGCGGGGACTAGCGGGTGGTACGAGCAGTACTTC. Translating gives CASSAGTSGWYEQYF.

The V gene is TRBV7-2, the J gene TRBJ2-1, with TRBD2 as a possible D gene (5 bases). V shed 5 bases and J shed 9 bases, with 26 bases lying between them. Germline CDR1 and CDR2: SGHTA and FQGNSA. The CDR3 is made up of 17 amino acids. The CDR3 region has the DNA TGTGCCAGCAGCGTCTACCAGGCTAGCTCCTTGTCCGGTGAGCAGTTCTTC. This sequence encodes CASSVYQASSLSGEQFF. The full variable domain, its missing parts supplied by reference TRBV7-2 and TRBJ2-1, is GAGVSQSPSNKVTEKGKDVELRCDPISGHTALYWYRQSLGQGLEFLIYFQGNSAPDKSGLPSDRFSAERTGGSVSTLTIQRTQQEDSAVYLCASSVYQASSLSGEQFFGPGTRLTVL.